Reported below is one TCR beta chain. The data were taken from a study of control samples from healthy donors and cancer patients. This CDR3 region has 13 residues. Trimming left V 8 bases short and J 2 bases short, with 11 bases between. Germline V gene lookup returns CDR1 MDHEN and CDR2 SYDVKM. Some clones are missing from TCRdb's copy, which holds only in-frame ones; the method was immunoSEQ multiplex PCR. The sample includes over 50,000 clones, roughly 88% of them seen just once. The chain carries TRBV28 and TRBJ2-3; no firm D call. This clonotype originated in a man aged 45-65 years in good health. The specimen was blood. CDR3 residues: CASGDRSTDTQYF. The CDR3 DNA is TGTGCCAGCGGTGACCGTTCCACAGATACGCAGTATTTT. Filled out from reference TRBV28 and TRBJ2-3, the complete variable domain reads DVKVTQSSRYLVKRTGEKVFLECVQDMDHENMFWYRQDPGLGLRLIYFSYDVKMKEKGDIPEGYSVSREKKERFSLILESASTNQTSMYLCASGDRSTDTQYFGPGTRLTVL.